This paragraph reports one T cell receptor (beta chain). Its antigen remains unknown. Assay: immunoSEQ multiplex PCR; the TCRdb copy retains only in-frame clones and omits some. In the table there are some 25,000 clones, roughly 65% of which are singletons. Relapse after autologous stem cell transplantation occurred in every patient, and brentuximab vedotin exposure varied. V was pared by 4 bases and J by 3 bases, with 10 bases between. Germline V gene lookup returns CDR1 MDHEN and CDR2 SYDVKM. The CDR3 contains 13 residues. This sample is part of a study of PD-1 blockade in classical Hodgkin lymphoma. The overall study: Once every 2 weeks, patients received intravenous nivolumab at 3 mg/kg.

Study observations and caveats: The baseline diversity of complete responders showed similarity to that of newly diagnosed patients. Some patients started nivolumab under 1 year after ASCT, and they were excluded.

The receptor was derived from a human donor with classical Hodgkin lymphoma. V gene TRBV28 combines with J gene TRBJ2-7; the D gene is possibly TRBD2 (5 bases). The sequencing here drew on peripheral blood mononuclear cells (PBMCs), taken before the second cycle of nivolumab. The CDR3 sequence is CASSSTSDYEQYF. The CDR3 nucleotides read TGTGCCAGCAGTTCTACTAGTGACTACGAGCAGTACTTC. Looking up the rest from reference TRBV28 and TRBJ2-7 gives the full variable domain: DVKVTQSSRYLVKRTGEKVFLECVQDMDHENMFWYRQDPGLGLRLIYFSYDVKMKEKGDIPEGYSVSREKKERFSLILESASTNQTSMYLCASSSTSDYEQYFGPGTRLTVT.